These 24 T cell receptor beta chains originate from one sample sequenced in a study of shared clonotypes between healthy human individuals. Method: immunoSEQ multiplex PCR; TCRdb's copy keeps in-frame clones and lacks some. Of some 2,100,000 clones in the sample, 90% to 97% are singletons; the top ten hold around 0.13%. The sample was naive CD4+ T cells sorted from blood. Subset defined: CD45RA+ positively selected. Receptors originate from a man aged 18-30 years in good health.

The chain links TRBV5-1 to TRBJ2-2, with 13 positions matching TRBD2. Germline CDR1 is SGHRS and CDR2 is YFSETQ. CDR3 length equals 17 residues. V shed 0 bases and J 3 bases; nucleotides not matched to a gene: 2. CDR3 protein: CASSLGTSGSYTGELFF. The CDR3 nucleotides are TGCGCCAGCAGCTTGGGGACTAGCGGGAGCTACACCGGGGAGCTGTTTTTT. Using reference TRBV5-1 and TRBJ2-2 for the parts outside the CDR3, the full variable domain is KAGVTQTPRYLIKTRGQQVTLSCSPISGHRSVSWYQQTPGQGLQFLFEYFSETQRNKGNFPGRFSGRQFSNSRSEMNVSTLELGDSALYLCASSLGTSGSYTGELFFGEGSRLTVL.

This clone was recorded once. The chain links TRBV4-1 to TRBJ2-5, with 8 bases aligning to TRBD1. CDR1 and CDR2 from the germline V gene are MGHRA and YSYEKL. The CDR3 runs to 15 residues. The ends lost 1 base at V and 2 bases at J; junction bases unmatched: 3. For the CDR3, the DNA is TGCGCCAGCAGCCAAGCAAGGACAGGGCAAGAGACCCAGTACTTC. Encoded protein: CASSQARTGQETQYF.

The chain combines TRBV6-5 with TRBJ2-7; 7 nucleotides line up with TRBD1. Unmatched junction bases numbered 6, after V lost 0 bases and J lost 4 bases. The germline CDR1 and CDR2 sequences are MNHEY and SVGAGI. CDR3 size: 15 residues. The chain's CDR3 is CASSYSSGGVYEQYF. The CDR3 nucleotides read TGTGCCAGCAGTTACTCCTCAGGGGGTGTTTACGAGCAGTACTTC.

CDR3: CAISERGSAFGSGANVLTF. For the CDR3, the DNA is TGTGCCATCAGTGAGCGTGGATCCGCGTTCGGGAGTGGGGCCAACGTCCTGACTTTC. The chain links TRBV10-3 to TRBJ2-6; tentative D call: TRBD2 (6 bases). The CDR3 totals 19 residues. The germline gives CDR1 ENHRY, CDR2 SYGVKD. Deletions cut 2 bases from V and 3 bases from J, with 20 bases between.

The chain joins TRBV5-4 to TRBJ1-4; no clear D. Per germline, CDR1 SGHNT and CDR2 YYREEE (reference sequence). The CDR3 consists of 14 residues. The V end was cut by 1 base, the J end by 8 bases, with 12 bases between. CDR3 in amino acids: CASSLSPLMEKLFF. The CDR3, as DNA: TGTGCCAGCAGCTTGAGCCCCTTAATGGAAAAACTGTTTTTT.

This clone was detected only once. This chain links TRBV21-1 with TRBJ2-7. TRBV21-1 is tagged as a pseudogene. CDR3 size: 14 residues. The CDR3 nucleotides are TGTGCCAGCAGCACTAGGACGGGGCACTACGAGCAGTACTTC. Encoded protein: CASSTRTGHYEQYF.

Worth noting for this clone: The same CDR3 is also encoded by other DNA sequences in this sample. The chain carries TRBV30 and TRBJ1-1, with D perhaps TRBD1 (5 bases). The CDR3 contains 13 residues. The V gene lost 2 bases and the J gene lost 4 bases, with 11 bases spanning the gap. CDR1 and CDR2 from the germline V gene are GTSNPN and SVGIG (reference sequence). The chain's CDR3 is CAWSRQGGTEAFF. CDR3 bases: TGTGCCTGGAGTAGGCAGGGTGGCACTGAAGCTTTCTTT.

This chain joins TRBV28 and TRBJ1-1, with D possibly being TRBD1 (6 bases). Germline CDR1 is MDHEN and CDR2 is SYDVKM. V was pared by 6 bases and J by 2 bases, with 16 bases between. This CDR3 has 15 amino acids. The CDR3 region has the DNA TGTGCCAGCAGAAGACCTGGACAGCTAAACACTGAAGCTTTCTTT. As protein: CASRRPGQLNTEAFF.

The chain is built from TRBV18 and TRBJ1-6; tentative D call: TRBD1 (6 bases). There are 17 residues in the CDR3. Germline V gene lookup returns CDR1 KGHSH and CDR2 LQKENI. The V end was cut by 2 bases, the J end by 7 bases, with 18 bases between. CDR3 DNA sequence: TGTGCCAGCTCACCATCGGGACACCATGCGGGCAATTCACCCCTCCACTTT. Amino acids: CASSPSGHHAGNSPLHF.

The chain couples TRBV9 to TRBJ1-1; tentative D call: TRBD1 (5 bases). Between the trimmed V and J ends, which lost 3 bases and 4 bases, there was a span of 10 bases. The CDR3 runs 13 residues. CDR1 is SGDLS and CDR2 is YYNGEE in the germline V gene. The chain's CDR3 is CASSERQSTEAFF. CDR3 coding DNA: TGTGCCAGCAGCGAGCGACAGAGCACTGAAGCTTTCTTT.

The chain joins TRBV7-2 to TRBJ2-5, with D perhaps matching TRBD2 (6 bases). Trimming removed 5 bases at V and 5 bases at J, with 15 bases between. The CDR3 has 14 residues. Germline CDR1 is SGHTA and CDR2 is FQGNSA. CDR3 DNA sequence: TGTGCCAGCAGCCGGAGGGCCACGTTTGAGACCCAGTACTTC. Its translation: CASSRRATFETQYF.

CDR3 sequence: CARSTTYRGHKNTEAFF. CDR3 bases: TGTGCCAGAAGCACAACCTACAGGGGGCATAAGAACACTGAAGCTTTCTTT. This chain uses TRBV5-3 with TRBJ1-1; 9 nucleotides line up with TRBD1. TRBV5-3 is an ORF for which the function is uncertain. CDR3 length: 17 residues. V gave up 4 bases and J gave up 1 base; unmatched junction bases: 11.

This rearrangement joins TRBV2 to TRBJ1-1; a weak D match, TRBD1 (5 bases). The CDR3 is 14 amino acids. CDR1 is SNHLY, CDR2 FYNNEI, per germline. Trimming took 6 bases from V and 0 from J, leaving 11 bases between them. The CDR3 sequence is CASRLTALNTEAFF. The CDR3 DNA reads as TGTGCCAGCAGGCTGACAGCCCTGAACACTGAAGCTTTCTTT.

For this clone: Other nucleotide sequences in the sample specify the same CDR3. The chain couples TRBV2 to TRBJ2-5; 12 bases match TRBD2. The CDR3 sequence is 16 residues long. Germline assignment: CDR1 SNHLY and CDR2 FYNNEI. J gave up 2 bases and V 1 base, and 2 bases lay outside the gene matches. This chain's CDR3 is CASSEGLAGGQETQYF. The CDR3 DNA is TGTGCCAGCAGTGAAGGGCTAGCGGGGGGGCAAGAGACCCAGTACTTC.

The J gene is TRBJ1-1, the V gene TRBV9; TRBD1 is a possible D gene (5 bases). The V end lost 0 bases, the J end lost 5 bases, and 11 bases lay between the germline ends. Per germline, CDR1 SGDLS and CDR2 YYNGEE. CDR3 length: 14 amino acids. CDR3 coding DNA: TGTGCCAGCAGCGTAGCGGGGCGCGAGACTGAAGCTTTCTTT. Protein sequence: CASSVAGRETEAFF.

The genes are TRBV4-2 and TRBJ2-4; D perhaps matches TRBD1 (6 bases). This CDR3 comprises 17 residues. V was trimmed by 0 bases and J by 0 bases, leaving 12 bases between them. CDR1 is LGHNA, CDR2 YNFKEQ, per germline. In nucleotides, the CDR3 is TGTGCCAGCAGCCAAGATAGGACAGCTCTAGCCAAAAACATTCAGTACTTC. This gives the protein CASSQDRTALAKNIQYF.

This chain joins TRBV7-9 and TRBJ2-2; 10 bases match TRBD1. Germline V gene sequence: CDR1 SEHNR, CDR2 FQNEAQ (reference sequence). This CDR3 region has 16 residues. J lost 5 bases, V lost 4 bases, and 7 bases had no gene match. The CDR3 DNA reads TGTGCCAGCAGCTCCCCGACAGGGGGCTCGACCGGGGAGCTGTTTTTT. Its translation is CASSSPTGGSTGELFF.

Of note for this clone: The same CDR3 can be traced to other DNA sequences in this sample. The chain combines TRBV5-1 with TRBJ2-3; a weak D match, TRBD2 (6 bases). The germline CDR1 and CDR2 sequences are SGHRS and YFSETQ. With 0 bases removed from V and 2 bases from J, the gap between germline ends came to 10 bases. This CDR3 region has 15 residues. This chain's CDR3 is CASSLGRGSTDTQYF. The DNA for the CDR3 is TGCGCCAGCAGCTTGGGGCGGGGCTCCACAGATACGCAGTATTTT.

This sequence joins TRBV6-5 and TRBJ1-1; D gene uncertain. Trimming shortened V by 7 bases and J by 12 bases, and 9 bases separated the two germline ends. Germline V gives CDR1 MNHEY, CDR2 SVGAGI. The CDR3 is 9 residues long. CDR3 sequence (DNA): TGTGCCAGCATTCACGAGTCTTTCTTT. Translated: CASIHESFF.

As for this clone: The sample has other DNA sequences that encode this CDR3 too. The chain combines TRBV28 with TRBJ2-7; D possibly corresponds to TRBD1 (6 bases). CDR3 size: 14 residues. In germline, CDR1 is MDHEN, CDR2 SYDVKM. V lost 3 bases to trimming and J lost 0 bases, with 9 bases between them. CDR3 sequence reads: CASSFQGSSYEQYF. In DNA, the CDR3 is TGTGCCAGCAGTTTCCAGGGGAGCTCCTACGAGCAGTACTTC.

The rearrangement joins TRBV6-6 to TRBJ1-1; D is unclear. The CDR3 has 15 residues. CDR1 and CDR2 from the germline V gene are MNHNY and SVGAGI (reference sequence). Trimming removed 6 bases from V and 0 bases from J, with 14 bases in between. CDR3 nucleotides: TGTGCCAGCAGACGATTTGACACGATGAACACTGAAGCTTTCTTT. This gives the protein CASRRFDTMNTEAFF.

The chain couples TRBV2 to TRBJ2-7, with TRBD1 identical over 7 bases. Per germline, CDR1 SNHLY and CDR2 FYNNEI. Losses at the gene ends were 5 bases for V and 2 bases for J; bases not matched to a gene: 9. This CDR3 spans 15 amino acids. The CDR3: CASSQDRDRTYEQYF. For the CDR3, the DNA is TGTGCCAGCAGTCAAGACCGGGACAGAACCTACGAGCAGTACTTC.

In regard to this clone: Different DNA sequences within this sample yield the same CDR3. The chain links TRBV7-9 to TRBJ1-2; D is uncertain. Germline CDR1 SEHNR, CDR2 FQNEAQ (reference sequence). The V and J ends lost 2 bases and 6 bases respectively, with 7 bases between them. CDR3 length: 12 residues. The CDR3 nucleotides read TGTGCCAGCAGCTTACAAGGAGATGGCTACACCTTC. Protein: CASSLQGDGYTF.

The chain combines TRBV7-3 with TRBJ2-5, with 12 bases fitting TRBD2. The germline V gene has CDR1 SGHTA and CDR2 FQGTGA. V was pared by 4 bases and J by 5 bases, with 5 bases of the junction left unmatched. The CDR3 is 15 residues long. CDR3 in amino acids: CASSSTGTSGETQYF. The CDR3 coding sequence is TGTGCCAGCAGCTCAACCGGGACTAGCGGGGAGACCCAGTACTTC.